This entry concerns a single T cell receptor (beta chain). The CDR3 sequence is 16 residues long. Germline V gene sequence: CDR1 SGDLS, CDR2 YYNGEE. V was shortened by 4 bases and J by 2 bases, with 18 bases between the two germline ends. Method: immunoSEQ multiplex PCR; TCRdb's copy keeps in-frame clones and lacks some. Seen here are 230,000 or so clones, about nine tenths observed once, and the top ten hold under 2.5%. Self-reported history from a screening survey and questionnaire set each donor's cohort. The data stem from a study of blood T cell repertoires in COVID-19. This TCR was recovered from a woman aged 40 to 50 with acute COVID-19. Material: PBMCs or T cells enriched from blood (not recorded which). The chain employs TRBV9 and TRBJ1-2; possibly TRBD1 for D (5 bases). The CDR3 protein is CASSPARGNGNYGYTF. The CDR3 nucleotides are TGTGCCAGCAGCCCCGCAAGGGGAAACGGGAACTATGGCTACACCTTC.